This is a list of T cell receptor beta chains from one sample in a study of blood T cells in healthy people across ages. One entry per CDR3 protein, called by TCRdb with MiXCR from the 5' RACE reads. The table shows 550,000 to 800,000 distinct CDR3 sequences, with about a third occurring only once. Sequenced sample: blood. These receptors were taken from a woman older than 75 in good health. CDR3s include the opening cysteine and the closing phenylalanine or tryptophan. Fields, in order: J gene, D gene, clone size, V gene, CDR3 DNA, CDR3 protein. The D gene is left open where the match is weak. A clone size is listed for some rows: how often the clone was seen (once, few, many), or a class if it is expanded.

TRBJ2-5 . . TRBV5-4 TGTGCCAGCAGCCTTAAAGGACTAACGGGAGAGACCCAGTACTTC CASSLKGLTGETQYF
TRBJ2-5 . many TRBV20-1 TGCAGTGCTAGAGAACAGGGTAGGCAAGAGACCCAGTACTTC CSAREQGRQETQYF
TRBJ2-1 TRBD2 . TRBV9 TGTGCCAGCAGCGCCGGGACTAGCGGGGTTTATGAGCAGTTCTTC CASSAGTSGVYEQFF
TRBJ2-5 . . TRBV4-1 TGCGCCAGCAGCCAAGAACCTAACAACAATGAGCAGTACTTC CASSQEPNNNEQYF
TRBJ1-2 . . TRBV12-3/TRBV12-4 TGTGCCAGCAGTTCGTCGGTGACAGATTATGGCTACACCTTC CASSSSVTDYGYTF
TRBJ2-5 . . TRBV7-2 TGTGCCAGCACCAGGGTGGCAGAGACCCAGTACTTC CASTRVAETQYF
TRBJ1-2 . many TRBV20-1 TGCAGTGCTAGAGACCCCGCGGGCTACTATGGCTACACCTTC CSARDPAGYYGYTF
TRBJ1-1 . . TRBV7-2 TGTGCCAACAGCAATAGACAGGCCGGTTATGACACTGAAGCTTTCTTT CANSNRQAGYDTEAFF
TRBJ2-7 . once TRBV29-1 TGCAGCGTTCTTCAGGATGGGGCCTACGAGCAGTACTTC CSVLQDGAYEQYF
TRBJ1-2 TRBD1 . TRBV19 TGTGCCAGTAGTACCCGGGACAGGGGGCGAGCTAACTATGGCTACACCTTC CASSTRDRGRANYGYTF
TRBJ2-2 . . TRBV21-1 TGTGCCAGCAGCAAAGGGCACAGGGGTAACACCGGGGAGCTGTTTTTT CASSKGHRGNTGELFF
TRBJ2-7 TRBD1 many TRBV6-6 TGTGCCAGCAGAGGACAGGGCTGGGAGCAGTACTTC CASRGQGWEQYF
TRBJ1-2 . many TRBV4-1 TGCGCCAGCAGCCAAGAGATGGCCAGACCATCCACGAGGGGCTACACCTTC CASSQEMARPSTRGYTF
TRBJ1-2 . many TRBV6-2/TRBV6-3 TGTGCCAGCATCGCGGAGGGACATCGCAACTATGGCTACACCTTC CASIAEGHRNYGYTF
TRBJ2-7 . many TRBV30 TGTGCCTGGAGTCAACCGCCAGGGACAAACGACGAGCAGTACTTC CAWSQPPGTNDEQYF
TRBJ1-1 TRBD1 . TRBV6-2/TRBV6-3 TGTGCCAGCAAGGATCCAGGGGGGTCTGAAGCTTTCTTT CASKDPGGSEAFF
TRBJ2-7 . . TRBV6-2/TRBV6-3 TGTGCCAGCAGTTCTTATGGAGAACAGACCTACGAGCAGTACTTC CASSSYGEQTYEQYF
TRBJ2-2 . . TRBV30 TGTGCCTGGAGTCCGGGGGCCGGGGAGCTGTTTTTT CAWSPGAGELFF
TRBJ1-3 . few TRBV20-1 TGCAGTGCTAGAGTAGAGGGGCACACCATATATTTT CSARVEGHTIYF
TRBJ1-5 TRBD1 . TRBV20-1 TGCAGTGCTGCCCCTGGGACAGCCTATCAGCCCCAGCATTTT CSAAPGTAYQPQHF